The 26 T cell receptor beta chains in this list originate from one sample, sequenced in a study of T and B cells in COVID-19 patients. Each TRB amplification used roughly 220-550 ng of genomic DNA from blood. TRB rearrangements were amplified by multiplex PCR with BIOMED2 TRB-A/B primers. In TCRdb, the multiplex PCR reads were re-called with MiXCR into one record per CDR3 protein. The sample records about 8,200 distinct CDR3 sequences, about 38% being singletons. The source material was blood. All receptors derive from a human donor who had recovered from COVID-19.

By proportion, this clonotype is medium-sized (0.01 to 0.1%). This chain links TRBV11-3 with TRBJ2-1, with 8 nucleotides matching TRBD2. Losses at the gene ends were 5 bases for V and 8 bases for J; bases not matched to a gene: 11. The V gene's germline CDR1 is SGHNT and CDR2 YENEEA. The CDR3 contains 15 residues. DNA of the CDR3: TGTGCCAGCAGCCGCGGGGGGACGAGAGGCTATGAGCAGTTCTTC. Amino acids: CASSRGGTRGYEQFF.

This chain links TRBV19 with TRBJ2-3; D may be TRBD1 or TRBD2 (6 bases each). The CDR3 extends over 15 amino acids. The germline V gene encodes CDR1 LNHDA and CDR2 SQIVND (reference sequence). V was trimmed by 1 base and J by 4 bases, leaving 12 bases between them. This CDR3 is CASSIGGALADTQYF. Written as DNA, the CDR3 is TGTGCCAGTAGTATAGGGGGGGCCTTGGCAGATACGCAGTATTTT.

This clonotype was observed a single time. A read error may account for a junction end that differs from germline. V usage is TRBV6-5 and J usage is TRBJ1-6; D remains ambiguous. The length of the CDR3 is 16 residues. CDR1 is MNHEY, CDR2 SVGAGI, per germline. CDR3 in amino acids: CASSYEGPPNNPPLHF. CDR3 DNA sequence: TGTGCCAGCAGTTACGAAGGTCCTCCGAATAATCCACCCCTCCACTTT.

The chain links TRBV5-4 to TRBJ1-1, with D tentatively TRBD1 (5 bases). Per the germline V gene, CDR1 is SGHNT and CDR2 is YYREEE (reference sequence). The CDR3 extends over 13 amino acids. V lost 1 base to trimming and J lost 4 bases, with 8 bases between them. CDR3 loop: CASSLSGGTEAFF. CDR3 bases: TGTGCCAGCAGCTTGTCGGGGGGCACTGAAGCTTTCTTT.

In its sample, this clonotype was seen a few times. The chain employs TRBV19 and TRBJ1-5; 7 nucleotides agree with TRBD1. V shed 6 bases and J 0 bases; nucleotides not matched to a gene: 8. Germline V gene lookup returns CDR1 LNHDA and CDR2 SQIVND (reference sequence). The CDR3 length is 16 residues. CDR3 nucleotides: TGTGCCAGTAGCGAGGGAGGGGGCTCTAGCAATCAGCCCCAGCATTTT. Its translation is CASSEGGGSSNQPQHF.

The chain joins TRBV4-3 to TRBJ2-3; 10 positions match TRBD1. The CDR3 spans 17 residues. Germline V gene data show CDR1 as LGHNA and CDR2 as YSLEER. Trimming removed 5 bases from V and 3 bases from J; junction bases left unmatched: 11. CDR3 in amino acids: CASSSRGQGGGTDTQYF. The CDR3 DNA reads TGCGCCAGCAGCTCAAGAGGACAGGGGGGTGGAACAGATACGCAGTATTTT.

The chain carries TRBV5-6 and TRBJ2-6; D gene unclear. The germline V gene has CDR1 SGHDT and CDR2 YYEEEE. The CDR3 covers 14 residues. V lost 3 bases and J lost 0, with 4 bases in between. The CDR3 loop is CASSYASGANVLTF. The CDR3 DNA sequence: TGTGCCAGCAGCTATGCCTCTGGGGCCAACGTCCTGACTTTC.

V gene TRBV6-5 combines with J gene TRBJ2-3; TRBD1 aligns across 7 bases. The CDR3 contains 17 residues. Germline V CDR1 and CDR2: MNHEY, SVGAGI. The V segment lost 4 bases and the J segment 4 bases; nucleotides outside the gene matches: 14. Here the CDR3 reads CASSLRPTGNGPDTQYF. The CDR3 DNA is TGTGCCAGCAGTTTACGCCCGACAGGGAATGGTCCAGATACGCAGTATTTT.

This clonotype was picked up a small number of times. The chain recombines TRBV18 with TRBJ2-7; the match to TRBD1 covers 9 bases. From germline, CDR1 is KGHSH and CDR2 LQKENI. The trim removed 4 bases at V and 3 bases at J, leaving 1 base unmatched. The CDR3 totals 13 residues. CDR3 bases: TGTGCCAGCTCACAGGGACAGGGCTACGAGCAGTACGTC. Residues: CASSQGQGYEQYV.

Concerning this clonotype: Being one base from a much bigger clone, this may be a read error. The chain has TRBV19 and TRBJ2-3; D gene uncertain. Germline CDR1 and CDR2: LNHDA and SQIVND (reference sequence). V lost 9 bases, J lost 11 bases, and 12 bases lay in between. This CDR3 has 10 residues. The CDR3 protein is CARCRNMQYF. Written as DNA, the CDR3 is TGTGCCAGATGTCGGAATATGCAGTATTTT.

This clonotype was seen more than once but under ten times. The rearrangement joins TRBV7-6 to TRBJ2-3, with 12 nucleotides matching TRBD2. The CDR3 is 14 residues long. Germline assignment: CDR1 SGHVS and CDR2 FNYEAQ. The V segment lost 5 bases and the J segment 6 bases; nucleotides outside the gene matches: 3. Here the CDR3 DNA reads TGTGCCAGCAGCCCAGGACTAGCGGGGGATACGCAGTATTTT. Translated: CASSPGLAGDTQYF. Together with reference TRBV7-6 and TRBJ2-3, the CDR3 gives the full variable domain: GAGVSQSPRYKVTKRGQDVALRCDPISGHVSLYWYRQALGQGPEFLTYFNYEAQQDKSGLPNDRFSAERPEGSISTLTIQRTEQRDSAMYRCASSPGLAGDTQYFGPGTRLTVL.

This clonotype was observed a few times. The rearrangement uses TRBV10-3 and TRBJ2-3; TRBD1 matches at 12 bases. This CDR3 contains 17 residues. J gave up 0 bases and V 6 bases, and 7 bases lay outside the gene matches. Germline-derived CDR1 and CDR2 are ENHRY and SYGVKD. In DNA, the CDR3 is TGTGCCATCAGCATAGGGACAGGGGGCCTTAGCACAGATACGCAGTATTTT. It yields the protein CAISIGTGGLSTDTQYF.

The V call is TRBV19, the J call TRBJ2-5; no reliable D call. The V gene's germline CDR1 is LNHDA and CDR2 SQIVND (reference sequence). Trimming removed 2 bases from V and 4 bases from J, with 11 bases in between. The CDR3 loop spans 14 amino acids. The CDR3 sequence is CASSINQQRETQYF. The CDR3, as DNA: TGTGCCAGTAGTATAAATCAGCAACGAGAGACCCAGTACTTC.

The chain joins TRBV5-4 to TRBJ2-7; D not resolved. The CDR3 has 13 amino acids. Trimming cost V 1 base and J 7 bases, with 12 bases left between them. Germline values: CDR1 SGHNT, CDR2 YYREEE (reference sequence). The CDR3 region is CASSLNPSGEQYF. The CDR3 DNA follows: TGTGCCAGCAGCTTGAATCCCTCTGGTGAGCAGTACTTC.

By sample fraction, this clonotype is medium-sized. The V call is TRBV19, the J call TRBJ2-2; D might be TRBD1 (8 bases). This CDR3 contains 14 residues. The V end lost 7 bases, the J end lost 3 bases, and 12 bases lay between the germline ends. CDR1 and CDR2 (germline): LNHDA, SQIVND (reference sequence). In DNA, the CDR3 is TGTGCCAGTAATACAGGGGGGGACACCGGGGAGCTGTTTTTT. It is translated as CASNTGGDTGELFF.

This chain connects TRBV6-6 to TRBJ1-1; TRBD1 is a possible D gene (5 bases). Trimming cost V 2 bases and J 4 bases, with 14 bases left between them. Germline V lookup: CDR1 MNHNY, CDR2 SVGAGI (reference sequence). There are 15 residues in the CDR3. CDR3 amino acids: CASSYPQVGGTEAFF. For the CDR3, the DNA is TGTGCCAGCAGTTACCCTCAGGTTGGGGGCACTGAAGCTTTCTTT.

This clonotype is labeled large. The rearrangement joins TRBV29-1 to TRBJ2-2; a weak D match, TRBD1 (5 bases). This CDR3 contains 12 residues. The V end was cut by 2 bases, the J end by 6 bases, with 7 bases between. Germline V gene sequence: CDR1 SQVTM, CDR2 ANQGSEA. In DNA, the CDR3 is TGCAGCGTTGAACAGGGTGCCGGGGAGCTGTTTTTT. Encoded protein: CSVEQGAGELFF.

The chain has TRBV7-2 and TRBJ2-5; D gene uncertain. CDR1 is SGHTA, CDR2 FQGNSA, per germline. Trimming stripped 5 bases from V and 4 bases from J, with 14 bases between. CDR3 length: 14 residues. CDR3 DNA: TGTGCCAGCAGCCCCCGGGTTAACCGAGAGACCCAGTACTTC. It encodes CASSPRVNRETQYF.

The chain links TRBV5-4 to TRBJ2-7; TRBD2 aligns across 7 bases. CDR3 length: 14 residues. Germline V gene lookup returns CDR1 SGHNT and CDR2 YYREEE (reference sequence). V shed 0 bases and J 5 bases; nucleotides not matched to a gene: 5. CDR3 nucleotide sequence: TGTGCCAGCAGCTTGGGGGGAGGGCCCCACGAGCAGTACGTC. It translates to CASSLGGGPHEQYV.

This chain joins TRBV6-2 or TRBV6-3 and TRBJ2-5, with D unclear. V was trimmed by 2 bases and J by 5 bases, leaving 9 bases between them. In germline, CDR1 is MNHEY, CDR2 SVGEGT. CDR3 length equals 13 residues. CDR3 in amino acids: CASSYGPGETQYF. The CDR3 DNA sequence: TGTGCCAGCAGTTACGGACCCGGGGAGACCCAGTACTTC.

CDR3 in DNA: TGTGCCAGCAATTTCGGACAGAACACCGGGGAGCTGTTTTTT. Its protein product is CASNFGQNTGELFF. This chain connects TRBV5-4 to TRBJ2-2; D possibly corresponds to TRBD1 (5 bases). Trimming cost V 6 bases and J 1 base, with 10 bases left between them. The CDR3 consists of 14 residues. Germline CDR1 SGHNT, CDR2 YYREEE (reference sequence).

There are a few counts of this clonotype. The V and J genes are TRBV27 and TRBJ2-5; 7 nucleotides line up with TRBD2. The CDR3 extends over 16 amino acids. CDR1 and CDR2 from the germline V gene are MNHEY and SMNVEV (reference sequence). V lost 3 bases, J lost 2 bases, and 9 bases stayed unmatched. The CDR3 bases are TGTGCCAGCAGTTTCCGACTAGCTTTGGGTCAAGAGACCCAGTACTTC. Protein product: CASSFRLALGQETQYF.

This clonotype was found a few times. The rearrangement uses TRBV6-5 and TRBJ1-1; 7 nucleotides line up with TRBD1. V trimming: 2 bases; J trimming: 2 bases; junction bases outside the gene matches: 2. This CDR3 comprises 14 residues. Germline V lookup: CDR1 MNHEY, CDR2 SVGAGI. In nucleotides, the CDR3 is TGTGCCAGCAGTTACGGGACAGCTAACACTGAAGCTTTCTTT. This encodes CASSYGTANTEAFF.

The chain combines TRBV19 with TRBJ1-5; 12 positions agree with TRBD1. CDR1 is LNHDA and CDR2 is SQIVND in the germline V gene (reference sequence). The V and J ends lost 6 bases and 5 bases, in that order; junction bases with no gene match: 5. The CDR3 length is 15 residues. The CDR3 loop is CASSRDRGRDQPQHF. The CDR3 DNA sequence: TGTGCCAGTAGCCGGGACAGGGGGCGGGATCAGCCCCAGCATTTT.

The chain joins TRBV5-6 to TRBJ2-3, with D maybe TRBD2 (6 bases). The germline V gene encodes CDR1 SGHDT and CDR2 YYEEEE. V was cut by 2 bases and J by 0 bases, with 16 bases left in between. The CDR3 sequence is 17 residues long. The CDR3 is CASSLKTWGDSTDTQYF. The CDR3 DNA sequence: TGTGCCAGCAGCTTAAAAACCTGGGGGGACAGCACAGATACGCAGTATTTT. Together with reference TRBV5-6 and TRBJ2-3, the CDR3 gives the full variable domain: DAGVTQSPTHLIKTRGQQVTLRCSPKSGHDTVSWYQQALGQGPQFIFQYYEEEERQRGNFPDRFSGHQFPNYSSELNVNALLLGDSALYLCASSLKTWGDSTDTQYFGPGTRLTVL.

This clonotype is labeled as medium-sized. The chain combines TRBV27 with TRBJ2-1; TRBD1 or TRBD2 may be the D gene (7 bases each). The germline V gene has CDR1 MNHEY and CDR2 SMNVEV (reference sequence). This CDR3 has 15 residues. V was trimmed by 7 bases and J by 4 bases, leaving 17 bases between them. CDR3 DNA sequence: TGTGCCAGCATCCCAGGGGGGGCGGGGTACAATGAGCAGTTCTTC. Its protein product is CASIPGGAGYNEQFF.